This entry features one TCR beta chain sequence. These data come from a study of blood T cell repertoires in COVID-19. Whole-study context: Acute and convalescent COVID-19 samples came from the United States, Italy and Spain. From T cells, B-cell-depleted T cells, or PBMCs came the material, which was cDNA or gDNA.

Only in-frame clones appear in the TCRdb table, and some are missing; sequencing was by immunoSEQ multiplex PCR. The sample contains about 220,000 clones, around 81% of which appear only once. This CDR3 spans 12 amino acids. Germline V gene data show CDR1 as MNHNS and CDR2 as SASEGT. V lost 2 bases and J lost 8, with 9 bases in between. The specimen sequenced was peripheral blood. The clonotype comes from a woman aged 55-75 years with acute or convalescent COVID-19. This rearrangement joins TRBV6-1 to TRBJ1-1, with TRBD1 as a possible D gene (5 bases). CDR3 nucleotide sequence: TGTGCCAGCAGTGAAAGGAAGGGGGAAGCTTTCTTT. It codes for CASSERKGEAFF.